The T cell receptor beta chain under discussion was sequenced for a study of identifying expanded T cells in peripheral blood. Worth noting for this clone: Its antigen remains unknown.

No infections or other immune events were documented during collection. Trimming removed 3 bases from V and 7 bases from J, with 17 bases in between. The germline gives CDR1 SGHNT, CDR2 YYREEE (reference sequence). The CDR3 consists of 15 residues. General study findings and limits: Variance in clone template counts between roughly 2-week samples significantly increased with total template count across all healthy donors.

Assay used: immunoSEQ multiplex PCR; TCRdb lists only in-frame clones, some missing. This sample has under 130,000 clones, with around 89% found just once. Specimen: blood. The clonotype was recovered from a person aged 18 to 69 in good health. The chain links TRBV5-4 to TRBJ2-1; possibly TRBD2 for D (7 bases). Here the CDR3 reads CASSYYAGARNEQFF. The CDR3, as DNA: TGTGCCAGCAGCTATTATGCGGGGGCCCGGAATGAGCAGTTCTTC.